A single sample gave rise to the 7 T cell receptor beta chains below, sequenced in a study of blood T cells in healthy people across ages. Sample-barcoded 5' priming and a J-beta primer mix drove a second PCR of roughly 6 to 12 cycles. MiXCR, run by TCRdb on the 5' RACE reads, gives a single entry per CDR3 protein. The sample shows 700,000 or so distinct CDR3 sequences, 22% of them seen only once. Sequencing used blood. The receptors stem from a man aged 65-85 years in good health.

This clonotype was detected only a few times. CDR3 DNA sequence: TGTGCCAGCAGACCGACTAGCACCGGGGCGGGTACGCAGTATTTT. Translation: CASRPTSTGAGTQYF. V and J are TRBV7-3 and TRBJ2-3; 7 bases line up with TRBD2. Germline loops: CDR1 SGHTA, CDR2 FQGTGA. The V gene end was trimmed by 6 bases and the J gene end by 8 bases; junction bases not matched to a gene: 14. CDR3 length equals 15 residues.

This chain uses TRBV18 with TRBJ2-5; 8 nucleotides match TRBD1. In germline, CDR1 is KGHSH, CDR2 LQKENI. This CDR3 is built from 15 residues. With V trimmed by 5 bases and J by 2 bases, 7 bases remained unmatched. CDR3 sequence: CASSSRTGPQETQYF. The CDR3 DNA follows: TGTGCCAGCTCATCTCGGACAGGGCCTCAAGAGACCCAGTACTTC.

This clonotype was picked up a small number of times. V is TRBV5-4 and J is TRBJ2-1; 13 bases match TRBD2. Germline V gene lookup returns CDR1 SGHNT and CDR2 YYREEE (reference sequence). The CDR3 runs to 16 residues. The ends lost 4 bases at V and 6 bases at J; junction bases unmatched: 7. CDR3 sequence (DNA): TGTGCCAGCAGCCGGACTAGCGGGAGATGGGGCAATGAGCAGTTCTTC. This codes for CASSRTSGRWGNEQFF.

This chain connects TRBV5-1 to TRBJ2-5; tentatively, D is TRBD2 (7 bases). Germline assignment: CDR1 SGHRS and CDR2 YFSETQ. The CDR3 extends over 17 amino acids. Trimming took off 1 base at V and 2 bases at J, with 18 bases between the two ends. The chain's CDR3 is CASSLSHSRGPQETQYF. CDR3 coding DNA: TGCGCCAGCAGCTTGTCCCACTCGCGGGGGCCACAAGAGACCCAGTACTTC.

This clonotype showed up just a few times. The chain employs TRBV20-1 and TRBJ1-3, with D possibly matching TRBD1 (5 bases). The CDR3 is 14 amino acids. Germline V gene data show CDR1 as DFQATT and CDR2 as SNEGSKA (reference sequence). Trimming shortened V by 6 bases and J by 0 bases, and 12 bases separated the two germline ends. The CDR3 nucleotides read TGCAGTGCGGAGGGACGGGACTCTGGAAACACCATATATTTT. Amino acid sequence: CSAEGRDSGNTIYF.

The V call is TRBV5-5, the J call TRBJ2-5; weak D call: TRBD1 (5 bases). The J call may not be correct, given that the DNA end is closer to TRBJ2-1. Germline V gives CDR1 SGHKS, CDR2 YYEKEE (reference sequence). This CDR3 contains 13 residues. CDR3 nucleotide sequence: TGTGCCAGCAGCTTGAGACAGAGCAATGAGCAGTTCTTC. This sequence encodes CASSLRQSNEQFF.

V is TRBV14 and J is TRBJ2-1; a weak D match, TRBD2 (6 bases). Germline CDR1 reads SGHDN; CDR2 reads FVKESK. This CDR3 comprises 15 residues. V lost 1 base to trimming and J lost 3 bases, with 10 bases between them. The chain's CDR3 is CASSQGWGDYNEQFF. The CDR3 nucleotides read TGTGCCAGCAGCCAAGGGTGGGGGGACTACAATGAGCAGTTCTTC.